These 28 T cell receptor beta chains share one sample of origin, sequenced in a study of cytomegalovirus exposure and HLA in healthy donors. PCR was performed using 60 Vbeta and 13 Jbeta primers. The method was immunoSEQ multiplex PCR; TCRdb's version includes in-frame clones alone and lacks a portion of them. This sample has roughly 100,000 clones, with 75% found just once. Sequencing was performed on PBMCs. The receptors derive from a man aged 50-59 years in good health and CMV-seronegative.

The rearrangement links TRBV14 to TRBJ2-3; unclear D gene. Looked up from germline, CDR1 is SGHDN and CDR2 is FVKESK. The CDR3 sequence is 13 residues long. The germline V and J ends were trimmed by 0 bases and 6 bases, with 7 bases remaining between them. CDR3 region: CASSQDNRDTQYF. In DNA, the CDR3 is TGTGCCAGCAGCCAAGATAATCGGGATACGCAGTATTTT.

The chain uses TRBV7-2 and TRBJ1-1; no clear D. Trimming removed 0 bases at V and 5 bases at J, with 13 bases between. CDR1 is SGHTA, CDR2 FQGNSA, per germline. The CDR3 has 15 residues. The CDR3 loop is CASSLALPGRTEAFF. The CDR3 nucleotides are TGTGCCAGCAGCTTAGCGCTGCCGGGTCGGACTGAAGCTTTCTTT.

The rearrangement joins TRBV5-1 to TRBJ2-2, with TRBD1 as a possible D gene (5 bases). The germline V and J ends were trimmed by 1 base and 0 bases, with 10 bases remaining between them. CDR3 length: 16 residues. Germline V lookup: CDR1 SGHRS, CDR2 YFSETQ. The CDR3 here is CASSLTDKANTGELFF. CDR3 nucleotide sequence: TGCGCCAGCAGCTTGACGGACAAGGCGAACACCGGGGAGCTGTTTTTT. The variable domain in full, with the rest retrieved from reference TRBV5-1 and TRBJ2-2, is KAGVTQTPRYLIKTRGQQVTLSCSPISGHRSVSWYQQTPGQGLQFLFEYFSETQRNKGNFPGRFSGRQFSNSRSEMNVSTLELGDSALYLCASSLTDKANTGELFFGEGSRLTVL.

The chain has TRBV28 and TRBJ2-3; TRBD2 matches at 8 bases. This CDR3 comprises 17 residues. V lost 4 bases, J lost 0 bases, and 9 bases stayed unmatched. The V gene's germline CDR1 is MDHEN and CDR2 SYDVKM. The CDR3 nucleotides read TGTGCCAGCAGTTCCTCCGGGAGGGATTATAGCACAGATACGCAGTATTTT. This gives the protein CASSSSGRDYSTDTQYF.

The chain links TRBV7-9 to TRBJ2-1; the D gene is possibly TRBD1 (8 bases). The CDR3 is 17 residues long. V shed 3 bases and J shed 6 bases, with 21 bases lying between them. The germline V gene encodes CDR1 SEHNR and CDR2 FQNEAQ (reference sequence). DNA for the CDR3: TGTGCCAGCAGCTTCAGACAGGGGAGGGAAGAAAGCAATGAGCAGTTCTTC. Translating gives CASSFRQGREESNEQFF.

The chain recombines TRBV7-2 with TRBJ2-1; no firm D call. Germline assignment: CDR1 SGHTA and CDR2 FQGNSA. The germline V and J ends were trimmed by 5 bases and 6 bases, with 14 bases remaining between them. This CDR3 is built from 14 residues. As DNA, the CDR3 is TGTGCCAGCAGCCCATCATCAGTCGTCAATGAGCAGTTCTTC. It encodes CASSPSSVVNEQFF.

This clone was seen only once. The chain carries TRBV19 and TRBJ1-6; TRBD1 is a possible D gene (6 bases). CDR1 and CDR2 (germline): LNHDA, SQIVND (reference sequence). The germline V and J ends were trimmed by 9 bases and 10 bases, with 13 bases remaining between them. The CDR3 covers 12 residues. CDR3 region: CASQGQRSPLHF. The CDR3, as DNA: TGTGCCAGCCAGGGGCAGAGGTCACCCCTCCACTTT.

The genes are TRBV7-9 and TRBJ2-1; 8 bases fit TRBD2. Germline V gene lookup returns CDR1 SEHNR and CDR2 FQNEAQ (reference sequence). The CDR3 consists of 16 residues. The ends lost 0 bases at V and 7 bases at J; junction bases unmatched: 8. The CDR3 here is CASSLAQPGRGNEQFF. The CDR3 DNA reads TGTGCCAGCAGCTTAGCGCAACCCGGGAGGGGTAATGAGCAGTTCTTC. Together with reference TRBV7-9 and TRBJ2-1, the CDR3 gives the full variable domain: DTGVSQNPRHKITKRGQNVTFRCDPISEHNRLYWYRQTLGQGPEFLTYFQNEAQLEKSRLLSDRFSAERPKGSFSTLEIQRTEQGDSAMYLCASSLAQPGRGNEQFFGPGTRLTVL.

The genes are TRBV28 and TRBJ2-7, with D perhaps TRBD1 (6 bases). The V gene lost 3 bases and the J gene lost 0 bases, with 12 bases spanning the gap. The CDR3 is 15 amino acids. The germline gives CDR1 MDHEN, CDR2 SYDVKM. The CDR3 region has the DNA TGTGCCAGCAGTTTGGCCAGGGGAAGCTCCTACGAGCAGTACTTC. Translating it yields CASSLARGSSYEQYF.

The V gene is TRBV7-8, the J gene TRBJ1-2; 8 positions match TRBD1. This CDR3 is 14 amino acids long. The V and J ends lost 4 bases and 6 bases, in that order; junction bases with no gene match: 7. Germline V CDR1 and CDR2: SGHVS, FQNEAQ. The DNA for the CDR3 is TGTGCCAGCAGCTCCCCGGGACAGGTGGATGGCTACACCTTC. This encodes CASSSPGQVDGYTF.

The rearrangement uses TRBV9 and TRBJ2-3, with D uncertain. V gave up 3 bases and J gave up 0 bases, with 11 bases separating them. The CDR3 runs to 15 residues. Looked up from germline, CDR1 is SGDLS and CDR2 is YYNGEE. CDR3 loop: CASSAPLPSTDTQYF. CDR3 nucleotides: TGTGCCAGCAGCGCCCCACTACCGAGCACAGATACGCAGTATTTT.

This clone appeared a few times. The CDR3 spells CASSQSDINYGYTF. The CDR3 DNA is TGTGCCAGCAGCCAATCGGACATTAACTATGGCTACACCTTC. The V call is TRBV4-2, the J call TRBJ1-2; perhaps TRBD1 as D (5 bases). The CDR3 runs to 14 residues. V dropped 2 bases and J dropped 1 base, with 8 bases sitting between them. Germline loops: CDR1 LGHNA, CDR2 YNFKEQ.

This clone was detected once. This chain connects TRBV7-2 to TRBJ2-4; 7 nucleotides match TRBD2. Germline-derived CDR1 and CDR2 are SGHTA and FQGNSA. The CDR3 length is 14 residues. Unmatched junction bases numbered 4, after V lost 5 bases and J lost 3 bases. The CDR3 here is CASSTSSGKNIQYF. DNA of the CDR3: TGTGCCAGCAGCACGTCTAGCGGCAAAAACATTCAGTACTTC.

The CDR3 bases are TGTGCCAGCAGCAGACGACAGGTGGTAGGGAGCTCCTACAATGAGCAGTTCTTC. This sequence encodes CASSRRQVVGSSYNEQFF. The chain joins TRBV7-3 to TRBJ2-1; D is possibly TRBD1 (6 bases). The CDR3 has 18 residues. Germline V gives CDR1 SGHTA, CDR2 FQGTGA. V lost 5 bases and J lost 0, with 20 bases in between.

The CDR3 sequence: CATSGTGLIEQYF. Written as DNA, the CDR3 is TGTGCCACCAGCGGGACAGGGTTGATCGAGCAGTACTTC. The chain couples TRBV15 to TRBJ2-7, with TRBD1 matching over 9 bases. This CDR3 is built from 13 residues. Germline-derived CDR1 and CDR2 are LNHNV and YYDKDF (reference sequence). J gave up 6 bases and V 5 bases, and 5 bases lay outside the gene matches.

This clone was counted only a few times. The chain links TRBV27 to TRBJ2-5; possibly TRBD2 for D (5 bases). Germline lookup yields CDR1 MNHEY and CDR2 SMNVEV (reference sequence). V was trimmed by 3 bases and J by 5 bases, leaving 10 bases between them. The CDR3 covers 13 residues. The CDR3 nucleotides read TGTGCCAGCAGTTTGAGACGAGGGGAGACCCAGTACTTC. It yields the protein CASSLRRGETQYF.

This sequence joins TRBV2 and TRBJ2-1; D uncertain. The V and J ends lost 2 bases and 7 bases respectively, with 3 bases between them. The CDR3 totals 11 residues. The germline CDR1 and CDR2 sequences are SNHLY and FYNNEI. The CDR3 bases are TGTGCCAGCAGTGAACGGAATGAGCAGTTCTTC. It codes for CASSERNEQFF.

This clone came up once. The CDR3 is CAWSRTSGSYNEQFF. Here the CDR3 DNA reads TGTGCCTGGAGTCGGACTAGCGGTAGCTACAATGAGCAGTTCTTC. This sequence joins TRBV30 and TRBJ2-1, with 10 bases aligning to TRBD2. J lost 3 bases, V lost 2 bases, and 4 bases had no gene match. The V gene's germline CDR1 is GTSNPN and CDR2 SVGIG (reference sequence). CDR3 length: 15 residues. Based on the CDR3 plus reference TRBV30 and TRBJ2-1, the full variable domain is SQTIHQWPATLVQPVGSPLSLECTVEGTSNPNLYWYRQAAGRGLQLLFYSVGIGQISSEVPQNLSASRPQDRQFILSSKKLLLSDSGFYLCAWSRTSGSYNEQFFGPGTRLTVL.

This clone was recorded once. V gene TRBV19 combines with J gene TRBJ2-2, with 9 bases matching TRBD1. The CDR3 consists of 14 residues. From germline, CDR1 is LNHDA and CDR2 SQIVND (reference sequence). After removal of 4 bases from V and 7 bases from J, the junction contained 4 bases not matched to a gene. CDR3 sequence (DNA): TGTGCCAGTAGTACACAGGGGGCTGACGGGGAGCTGTTTTTT. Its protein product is CASSTQGADGELFF.

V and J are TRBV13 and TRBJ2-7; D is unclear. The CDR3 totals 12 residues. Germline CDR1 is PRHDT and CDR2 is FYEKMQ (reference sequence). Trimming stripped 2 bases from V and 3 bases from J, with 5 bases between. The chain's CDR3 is CASSLSVYEQYF. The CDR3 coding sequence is TGTGCCAGCAGCTTATCCGTCTACGAGCAGTACTTC.

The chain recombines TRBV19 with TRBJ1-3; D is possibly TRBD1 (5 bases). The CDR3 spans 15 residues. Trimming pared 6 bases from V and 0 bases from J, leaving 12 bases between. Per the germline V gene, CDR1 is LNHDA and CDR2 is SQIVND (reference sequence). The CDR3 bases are TGTGCCAGTAGGCCCAGGGCCGGCTCTGGAAACACCATATATTTT. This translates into CASRPRAGSGNTIYF.

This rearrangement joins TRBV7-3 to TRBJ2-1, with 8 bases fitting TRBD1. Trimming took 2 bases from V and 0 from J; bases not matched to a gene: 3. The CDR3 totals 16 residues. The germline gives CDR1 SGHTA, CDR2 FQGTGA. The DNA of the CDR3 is TGTGCCAGCAGCTTACGAGACAGGGGCTCCTACAATGAGCAGTTCTTC. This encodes CASSLRDRGSYNEQFF. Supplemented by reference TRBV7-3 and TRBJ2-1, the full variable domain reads GAGVSQTPSNKVTEKGKYVELRCDPISGHTALYWYRQSLGQGPEFLIYFQGTGAADDSGLPNDRFFAVRPEGSVSTLKIQRTERGDSAVYLCASSLRDRGSYNEQFFGPGTRLTVL.

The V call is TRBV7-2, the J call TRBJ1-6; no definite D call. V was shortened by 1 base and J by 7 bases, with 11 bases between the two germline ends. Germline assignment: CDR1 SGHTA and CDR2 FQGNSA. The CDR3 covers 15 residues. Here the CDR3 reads CASSLGEGWNSPLHF. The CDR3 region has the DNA TGTGCCAGCAGCTTAGGGGAGGGATGGAATTCACCCCTCCACTTT.

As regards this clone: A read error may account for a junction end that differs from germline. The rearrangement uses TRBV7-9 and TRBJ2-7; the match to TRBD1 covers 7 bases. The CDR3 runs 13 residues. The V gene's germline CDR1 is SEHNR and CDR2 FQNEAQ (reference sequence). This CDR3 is CSSSLDRAYEQYF. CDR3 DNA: TGTTCCAGCAGCTTAGACAGGGCCTACGAGCAGTACTTC.

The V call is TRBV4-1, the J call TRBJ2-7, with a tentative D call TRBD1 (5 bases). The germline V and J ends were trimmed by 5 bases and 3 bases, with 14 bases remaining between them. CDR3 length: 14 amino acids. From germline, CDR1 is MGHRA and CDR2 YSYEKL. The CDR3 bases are TGCGCCAGCAGCATTCAACAGGATTACTACGAGCAGTACTTC. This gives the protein CASSIQQDYYEQYF.

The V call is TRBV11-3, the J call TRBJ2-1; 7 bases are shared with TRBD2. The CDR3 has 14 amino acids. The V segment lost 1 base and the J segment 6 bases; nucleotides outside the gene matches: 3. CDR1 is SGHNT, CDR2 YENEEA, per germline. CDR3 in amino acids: CASSLAAGFNEQFF. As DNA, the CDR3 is TGTGCCAGCAGCTTAGCAGCGGGGTTCAATGAGCAGTTCTTC.

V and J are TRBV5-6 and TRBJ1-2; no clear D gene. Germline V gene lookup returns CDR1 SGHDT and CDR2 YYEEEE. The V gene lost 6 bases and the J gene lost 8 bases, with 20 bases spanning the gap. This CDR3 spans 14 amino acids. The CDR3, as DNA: TGTGCCAGCAAACCTCCCGGTGGGCTTTGGGGCTACACCTTC. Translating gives CASKPPGGLWGYTF.

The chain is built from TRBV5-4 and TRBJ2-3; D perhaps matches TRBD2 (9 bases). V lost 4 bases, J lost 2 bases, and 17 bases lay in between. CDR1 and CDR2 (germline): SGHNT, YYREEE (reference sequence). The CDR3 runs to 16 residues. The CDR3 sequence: CASSPGGGGATDTQYF. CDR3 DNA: TGTGCCAGCAGCCCAGGGGGCGGGGGGGCCACAGATACGCAGTATTTT. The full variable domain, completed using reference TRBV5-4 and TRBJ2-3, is ETGVTQSPTHLIKTRGQQVTLRCSSQSGHNTVSWYQQALGQGPQFIFQYYREEENGRGNFPPRFSGLQFPNYSSELNVNALELDDSALYLCASSPGGGGATDTQYFGPGTRLTVL.